The present T cell receptor beta chain was sequenced within a study of blood T cell repertoires in COVID-19. Study information: The United States, Italy and Spain were the sources of the acute and convalescent COVID-19 samples.

The germline V gene has CDR1 SGHRS and CDR2 YFSETQ. The CDR3 contains 16 residues. V dropped 6 bases and J dropped 4 bases, with 21 bases sitting between them. In the original analysis: For nucleated cells, counts were estimated from reference gene primer amplification. Sequencing was performed with immunoSEQ multiplex PCR; in TCRdb, only in-frame clones are kept and a portion is missing. The DNA was the basis for D and trimming; V, J and clone size are from that table. The sample yields approximately 470,000 clones, approximately 83% seen once. The count of this clone is one. Input material: peripheral blood. This clonotype was sampled from a human donor in a cohort sampled during active COVID-19. J is TRBJ2-3 and V is TRBV5-1, with D possibly being TRBD1 (5 bases). The CDR3 loop reads CASKLGDVNRADTQYF. In DNA form, the CDR3 reads TGCGCCAGCAAGCTAGGGGATGTTAACCGGGCAGATACGCAGTATTTT.